A single count supports the clone carrying this T cell receptor (beta chain). The sample belongs to a study of blood T cell repertoires in COVID-19. The overall study: The United States, Italy and Spain provided the acute and convalescent COVID-19 samples.

Researchers sorted participants into cohorts using their self-reported clinical history. Sequenced by immunoSEQ multiplex PCR; TCRdb stores in-frame clones only, minus some. This table holds under 300,000 clones, roughly 79% found once. CDR3 length equals 13 residues. The germline V and J ends were trimmed by 8 bases and 10 bases, with 15 bases remaining between them. Germline V gene data show CDR1 as MNHEY and CDR2 as SVGAGI. The chain combines TRBV6-5 with TRBJ1-6; D gene ambiguous. The TCR sequence derives from a middle-aged man who had recovered from COVID-19. Material: PBMCs or T cells enriched from blood (not recorded which). CDR3 in DNA: TGTGCCAGCCTTGCCGTGGCAGTCTCACCCCTCCACTTT. Translated: CASLAVAVSPLHF.